The 30 T cell receptor beta chains below were found in one sample sequenced in a study of blood T cell repertoires in COVID-19. Some clones are missing from TCRdb's copy, which holds only in-frame ones; the method was immunoSEQ multiplex PCR. In the table there are around 67,000 clones, approximately 85% of which are singletons. The specimen was peripheral blood. These TCRs come from a man in his 70s with acute or convalescent COVID-19.

This clone showed up just once. This chain links TRBV6-5 with TRBJ2-3; 7 bases are a match to TRBD2. The CDR3 covers 13 residues. The germline CDR1 and CDR2 sequences are MNHEY and SVGAGI. J lost 10 bases, V lost 6 bases, and 10 bases had no gene match. The CDR3: CASRAGTRGAQYF. The CDR3 DNA follows: TGTGCCAGCAGAGCCGGGACCCGGGGGGCGCAGTATTTT.

The chain joins TRBV10-3 to TRBJ1-5; D is ambiguous. Trimming removed 0 bases from V and 3 bases from J, with 9 bases in between. The CDR3 runs 15 residues. Germline values: CDR1 ENHRY, CDR2 SYGVKD. The CDR3 DNA is TGTGCCATCAGTGAGTCGGGAGGTTTCAATCAGCCCCAGCATTTT. Amino acids: CAISESGGFNQPQHF.

The rearrangement joins TRBV19 to TRBJ2-1; 8 bases map to TRBD1. Germline CDR1 reads LNHDA; CDR2 reads SQIVND (reference sequence). V was clipped by 3 bases and J by 5 bases; unmatched bases: 6. The CDR3 totals 15 residues. The CDR3 protein is CASSIWQGAHNEQFF. CDR3 nucleotides: TGTGCCAGTAGTATTTGGCAGGGGGCACACAATGAGCAGTTCTTC.

CDR3 DNA sequence: TGTGCCAGCAGTTCCGGACAGGTGTCATACACCATATATTTT. Translating gives CASSSGQVSYTIYF. This chain connects TRBV28 to TRBJ1-3; TRBD1 agrees at 7 bases. CDR1 and CDR2 (germline): MDHEN, SYDVKM. The CDR3 contains 14 residues. V trimming: 4 bases; J trimming: 8 bases; junction bases outside the gene matches: 8.

The V and J genes are TRBV7-6 and TRBJ2-7; possible D gene TRBD1, 6 bases. Germline V lookup: CDR1 SGHVS, CDR2 FNYEAQ. This CDR3 is built from 13 residues. Trimming cost V 3 bases and J 5 bases, with 11 bases left between them. The DNA of the CDR3 is TGTGCCAGCAGCTTGAGGGGGAGCAACGAGCAGTACTTC. This gives the protein CASSLRGSNEQYF.

The chain employs TRBV7-8 and TRBJ1-6, with D perhaps TRBD1 (6 bases). Germline assignment: CDR1 SGHVS and CDR2 FQNEAQ. CDR3 length: 14 residues. Trimming shortened V by 4 bases and J by 7 bases, and 11 bases separated the two germline ends. The CDR3 bases are TGTGCCAGCAGCTCGGACAGCTTGAATTCACCCCTCCACTTT. The encoded protein is CASSSDSLNSPLHF.

The V gene is TRBV18, the J gene TRBJ1-1, with D maybe TRBD1 (5 bases). Germline V gene data show CDR1 as KGHSH and CDR2 as LQKENI. This CDR3 has 15 amino acids. V lost 3 bases, J lost 1 base, and 12 bases lay in between. In nucleotides, the CDR3 is TGTGCCAGCTCACCCGGATGGGGCGGGAACACTGAAGCTTTCTTT. It codes for CASSPGWGGNTEAFF.

The chain combines TRBV18 with TRBJ1-1; 9 bases are a match to TRBD1. Unmatched junction bases numbered 7, after V lost 5 bases and J lost 0 bases. The CDR3 is made up of 16 amino acids. CDR1 is KGHSH, CDR2 LQKENI, per germline. The CDR3 region has the DNA TGTGCCAGCTCAGCACAGGGGGCGAATATGAACACTGAAGCTTTCTTT. Translation: CASSAQGANMNTEAFF.

The chain uses TRBV7-9 and TRBJ2-5; 9 nucleotides agree with TRBD1. This CDR3 is built from 16 residues. V dropped 3 bases and J dropped 4; count of bases not matched to a gene: 9. CDR1 is SEHNR and CDR2 is FQNEAQ in the germline V gene (reference sequence). The CDR3 loop is CASSFHTGTGPETQYF. As DNA, the CDR3 is TGTGCCAGCAGCTTCCATACCGGGACAGGGCCAGAGACCCAGTACTTC.

The chain combines TRBV2 with TRBJ2-5; TRBD1 is a possible D gene (6 bases). This CDR3 comprises 14 residues. CDR1 is SNHLY and CDR2 is FYNNEI in the germline V gene. V lost 6 bases and J 0 bases, leaving 11 bases between the germline ends. The CDR3: CASRAGTYQETQYF. CDR3 in DNA: TGTGCCAGCAGGGCCGGGACATACCAAGAGACCCAGTACTTC.

The table lists this clone with a count of one. J is TRBJ2-6 and V is TRBV3-1 (or the pseudogene TRBV3-2), with D tentatively TRBD2 (6 bases). In germline, CDR1 is LGHDT, CDR2 YNNKEL (reference sequence). The V end lost 1 base, the J end lost 13 bases, and 11 bases lay between the germline ends. The CDR3 is 13 amino acids. The CDR3 protein is CASSQGTGGVLTF. The CDR3 nucleotides are TGTGCCAGCAGCCAAGGAACAGGAGGGGTCCTGACTTTC.

The chain has TRBV27 and TRBJ2-1; D might be TRBD1 (5 bases). CDR3 length: 15 residues. Trimming left V 7 bases short and J 3 bases short, with 16 bases between. Germline V lookup: CDR1 MNHEY, CDR2 SMNVEV (reference sequence). The CDR3 nucleotides are TGTGCCAGCACCCCCGACAGAGAAGTCTACAATGAGCAGTTCTTC. Protein product: CASTPDREVYNEQFF.

The chain uses TRBV10-3 and TRBJ1-1, with D maybe TRBD1 (5 bases). This CDR3 comprises 15 residues. From germline, CDR1 is ENHRY and CDR2 SYGVKD. V was shortened by 2 bases and J by 4 bases, with 14 bases between the two germline ends. CDR3 bases: TGTGCCATCAGTGAGCGCTTTTCGGGGGTCACTGAAGCTTTCTTT. It specifies CAISERFSGVTEAFF.

The V gene is TRBV4-1, the J gene TRBJ1-1; a possible D gene is TRBD1 (5 bases). With 4 bases removed from V and 1 base from J, the gap between germline ends came to 10 bases. The CDR3 covers 14 residues. The germline V gene encodes CDR1 MGHRA and CDR2 YSYEKL. This CDR3 is CASSPLRENTEAFF. The CDR3 nucleotides are TGCGCCAGCAGCCCCCTCAGGGAGAACACTGAAGCTTTCTTT.

J is TRBJ1-5 and V is TRBV5-1, with D maybe TRBD1 (5 bases). The CDR3 extends over 15 amino acids. Germline V lookup: CDR1 SGHRS, CDR2 YFSETQ. V lost 4 bases, J lost 5 bases, and 16 bases lay in between. The CDR3 protein is CASSPGTWGDQPQHF. The DNA for the CDR3 is TGCGCCAGCAGCCCGGGGACTTGGGGGGATCAGCCCCAGCATTTT.

The chain couples TRBV9 to TRBJ2-7; TRBD1 aligns across 8 bases. The CDR3 sequence is 17 residues long. V lost 3 bases to trimming and J lost 3 bases; unmatched junction nucleotides: 14. The germline V gene has CDR1 SGDLS and CDR2 YYNGEE. CDR3 sequence: CASSENPGTGNVYEQYF. In DNA, the CDR3 is TGTGCCAGCAGCGAAAACCCCGGGACAGGTAATGTCTACGAGCAGTACTTC.

This rearrangement joins TRBV7-2 to TRBJ1-3; 9 bases are shared with TRBD1. This CDR3 is 13 amino acids long. CDR1 SGHTA and CDR2 FQGNSA come from the germline V gene. The ends lost 5 bases at V and 4 bases at J; junction bases unmatched: 0. CDR3 in amino acids: CASSGTGGNTIYF. CDR3 coding DNA: TGTGCCAGCAGCGGGACAGGGGGAAACACCATATATTTT.

The V gene is TRBV10-3, the J gene TRBJ1-2, with a weak D call TRBD1 (6 bases). The CDR3 length is 13 residues. The germline gives CDR1 ENHRY, CDR2 SYGVKD. V lost 6 bases and J 7 bases, leaving 15 bases between the germline ends. CDR3 amino acids: CAISDTLQGGYTF. CDR3 DNA: TGTGCCATCAGCGATACCTTACAGGGTGGCTACACCTTC.

The rearrangement uses TRBV30 and TRBJ2-3, with a possible D match to TRBD2 (5 bases). There are 14 residues in the CDR3. Germline assignment: CDR1 GTSNPN and CDR2 SVGIG (reference sequence). The ends were cut back, 2 bases at V and 3 bases at J, with 12 bases in the middle. CDR3 in DNA: TGTGCCTGGAGTTGGGGAGACGGAACAGATACGCAGTATTTT. Residues: CAWSWGDGTDTQYF.

The J gene is TRBJ1-2, the V gene TRBV11-2; D call uncertain. Germline V CDR1 and CDR2: SGHAT, FQNNGV. The ends were cut back, 6 bases at V and 8 bases at J, with 19 bases in the middle. The CDR3 has 14 residues. This chain's CDR3 is CASRPTEGRGGYTF. Here the CDR3 DNA reads TGTGCCAGCAGGCCTACGGAAGGGAGAGGCGGCTACACCTTC.

This chain joins TRBV28 and TRBJ1-1, with D perhaps TRBD1 (6 bases). Germline CDR1 reads MDHEN; CDR2 reads SYDVKM. V was cut by 3 bases and J by 1 base, with 18 bases left in between. The CDR3 covers 17 residues. The CDR3, as DNA: TGTGCCAGCAGTTTCGTTGTGCGGGGGCGGGGGAACACTGAAGCTTTCTTT. This translates into CASSFVVRGRGNTEAFF.

This rearrangement joins TRBV12-5 to TRBJ2-3, with 9 bases aligning to TRBD1. The CDR3 extends over 16 amino acids. V shed 6 bases, J shed 4 bases, and the junction held 11 bases outside the gene matches. In germline, CDR1 is LGHNT, CDR2 FRNRAP. The CDR3, as DNA: TGTGCTAGTGGATCAAACAGGGGGCAACGGTCAGATACGCAGTATTTT. It is translated as CASGSNRGQRSDTQYF.

The rearrangement uses TRBV19 and TRBJ2-1; 11 positions agree with TRBD2. The ends lost 6 bases at V and 7 bases at J; junction bases unmatched: 8. Germline V gene sequence: CDR1 LNHDA, CDR2 SQIVND (reference sequence). CDR3 length: 15 residues. The CDR3 coding sequence is TGTGCCAGTAGCACCATAGCGGGAGGGCCTAATGAGCAGTTCTTC. Residues: CASSTIAGGPNEQFF.

The rearrangement uses TRBV5-4 and TRBJ1-2; 7 nucleotides match TRBD1. V lost 4 bases and J lost 4; bases outside the gene matches: 4. The CDR3 contains 13 residues. Germline CDR1 and CDR2: SGHNT and YYREEE (reference sequence). In DNA form, the CDR3 reads TGTGCCAGCAGCAAACAGGGGACCTATGGCTACACCTTC. It translates to CASSKQGTYGYTF.

This clone was detected once. The rearrangement joins TRBV5-1 to TRBJ2-5, with D perhaps TRBD2 (6 bases). This CDR3 has 13 amino acids. Trimming took off 4 bases at V and 5 bases at J, with 12 bases between the two ends. From germline, CDR1 is SGHRS and CDR2 YFSETQ. CDR3 region: CASSTTGGETQYF. CDR3 nucleotide sequence: TGCGCCAGCAGCACTACTGGAGGGGAGACCCAGTACTTC.

The J gene is TRBJ2-3, the V gene TRBV20-1; D not resolved. The CDR3 has 10 residues. Germline V gene lookup returns CDR1 DFQATT and CDR2 SNEGSKA (reference sequence). Trimming stripped 3 bases from V and 8 bases from J, with 6 bases between. The CDR3 DNA reads as TGCAGTGCTAGCAACAGTACGCAGTATTTT. This translates into CSASNSTQYF.

V gene TRBV6-6 combines with J gene TRBJ2-3, with 10 bases that match TRBD2. V shed 6 bases, J shed 4 bases, and the junction held 7 bases outside the gene matches. The CDR3 is 15 amino acids. Per germline, CDR1 MNHNY and CDR2 SVGAGI (reference sequence). CDR3 loop: CASRQSGGASDTQYF. CDR3 coding DNA: TGTGCCAGCAGGCAAAGCGGGGGGGCGTCAGATACGCAGTATTTT.

The chain couples TRBV24-1 to TRBJ2-6; D perhaps matches TRBD1 (5 bases). Deletions cut 5 bases from V and 4 bases from J, with 17 bases between. This CDR3 spans 17 amino acids. Germline assignment: CDR1 KGHDR and CDR2 SFDVKD. In DNA form, the CDR3 reads TGTGCCACCAGTGCCCCGGGCAGGGTAGCCGGGGCCAACGTCCTGACTTTC. It codes for CATSAPGRVAGANVLTF.

This clone was counted once. V gene TRBV19 combines with J gene TRBJ2-6, with 11 bases fitting TRBD1. Unmatched junction bases numbered 10, after V lost 3 bases and J lost 0 bases. Germline CDR1 is LNHDA and CDR2 is SQIVND (reference sequence). This CDR3 has 20 residues. CDR3 residues: CASSISTGQGVISGANVLTF. The CDR3 DNA is TGTGCCAGTAGTATCTCGACGGGACAGGGGGTTATCTCTGGGGCCAACGTCCTGACTTTC. Full variable domain (missing parts from reference TRBV19 and TRBJ2-6): DGGITQSPKYLFRKEGQNVTLSCEQNLNHDAMYWYRQDPGQGLRLIYYSQIVNDFQKGDIAEGYSVSREKKESFPLTVTSAQKNPTAFYLCASSISTGQGVISGANVLTFGAGSRLTVL.

The rearrangement joins TRBV5-1 to TRBJ2-7; 11 bases are shared with TRBD2. This CDR3 contains 14 residues. The V gene end was trimmed by 0 bases and the J gene end by 4 bases; junction bases not matched to a gene: 0. Germline CDR1 reads SGHRS; CDR2 reads YFSETQ. CDR3 nucleotides: TGCGCCAGCAGCTTGGCTAGCGGGAGGTACGAGCAGTACTTC. This encodes CASSLASGRYEQYF.